The 8 T cell receptor beta chains below come from one sample, sequenced in a study of OX40 agonist ivuxolimab in advanced cancers. The data were produced by immunoSEQ multiplex PCR, yet TCRdb's version contains in-frame clones alone and is incomplete. The sample lists 90,000 to 100,000 clones, around nine tenths occurring once. Sequenced material: CD4+ or CD8+ T cells sorted from blood, taken in a trial of the OX40 agonist ivuxolimab. The receptors come from an adult with an advanced solid tumor such as melanoma, head and neck, liver or kidney cancer.

The V gene is TRBV5-5, the J gene TRBJ1-2, with TRBD1 identical over 9 bases. Looked up from germline, CDR1 is SGHKS and CDR2 is YYEKEE (reference sequence). The CDR3 runs 14 residues. V dropped 1 base and J dropped 5; count of bases not matched to a gene: 3. The CDR3 DNA sequence: TGTGCCAGCAGCTTGTCGACAGGGGGGTATGGCTACACCTTC. Its translation is CASSLSTGGYGYTF.

The chain carries TRBV5-5 and TRBJ2-3; D is uncertain. Per germline, CDR1 SGHKS and CDR2 YYEKEE (reference sequence). The length of the CDR3 is 12 residues. Trimming took 4 bases from V and 0 from J, leaving 3 bases between them. CDR3: CASSPSTDTQYF. The CDR3, as DNA: TGTGCCAGCAGCCCAAGCACAGATACGCAGTATTTT. The whole variable domain, filled in from reference TRBV5-5 and TRBJ2-3, reads DAGVTQSPTHLIKTRGQQVTLRCSPISGHKSVSWYQQVLGQGPQFIFQYYEKEERGRGNFPDRFSARQFPNYSSELNVNALLLGDSALYLCASSPSTDTQYFGPGTRLTVL.

Here the CDR3 reads CASSHGQGLNIQYF. CDR3 nucleotide sequence: TGTGCCAGCAGCCACGGACAGGGGTTGAACATTCAGTACTTC. This chain joins TRBV28 and TRBJ2-4, with 9 bases that match TRBD1. The CDR3 extends over 14 amino acids. Per the germline V gene, CDR1 is MDHEN and CDR2 is SYDVKM. V shed 6 bases, J shed 7 bases, and the junction held 7 bases outside the gene matches. Full variable domain (remainder filled in from reference TRBV28 and TRBJ2-4): DVKVTQSSRYLVKRTGEKVFLECVQDMDHENMFWYRQDPGLGLRLIYFSYDVKMKEKGDIPEGYSVSREKKERFSLILESASTNQTSMYLCASSHGQGLNIQYFGAGTRLSVL.

V is TRBV6-1 and J is TRBJ2-1; D call uncertain. Germline CDR1 and CDR2: MNHNS and SASEGT. This CDR3 region has 15 residues. V dropped 0 bases and J dropped 8 bases, with 14 bases sitting between them. The CDR3 DNA is TGTGCCAGCAGTGAAGCCCCGAGACGTGGAGATGAGCAGTTCTTC. Translating it yields CASSEAPRRGDEQFF.

This clone came up once. This rearrangement joins TRBV2 to TRBJ1-2, with D possibly TRBD1 on 6 matching bases. Trimming removed 4 bases at V and 6 bases at J, with 9 bases between. Germline V CDR1 and CDR2: SNHLY, FYNNEI. The CDR3 length is 12 residues. DNA of the CDR3: TGTGCCAGCAGTGGGACAGTAGATGGCTACACCTTC. It yields the protein CASSGTVDGYTF.

The rearrangement links TRBV9 to TRBJ2-5; no definite D call. V gave up 0 bases and J gave up 4 bases, with 10 bases separating them. The CDR3 loop spans 14 amino acids. CDR1 is SGDLS and CDR2 is YYNGEE in the germline V gene. In nucleotides, the CDR3 is TGTGCCAGCAGCGTAGCCCCATTTCGAGAGACCCAGTACTTC. This translates into CASSVAPFRETQYF.

The CDR3 loop is CAISEFSQETQYF. In DNA, the CDR3 is TGTGCCATCAGTGAGTTCAGTCAAGAGACCCAGTACTTC. The V gene is TRBV10-3, the J gene TRBJ2-5; D is undetermined. Germline V gene data show CDR1 as ENHRY and CDR2 as SYGVKD. V was shortened by 1 base and J by 2 bases, with 5 bases between the two germline ends. The CDR3 is made up of 13 amino acids.

CDR3 coding DNA: TGTGCCAGTACCCTCGGCAGCAGCACAGATACGCAGTATTTT. Translating gives CASTLGSSTDTQYF. This chain connects TRBV19 to TRBJ2-3, with D unclear. With 7 bases removed from V and 0 bases from J, the gap between germline ends came to 11 bases. Germline assignment: CDR1 LNHDA and CDR2 SQIVND (reference sequence). The CDR3 extends over 14 amino acids.